The 8 T cell receptor beta chains given below trace back to one sample, sequenced in a study of blood T cell repertoires in COVID-19. Method: immunoSEQ multiplex PCR; TCRdb's copy keeps in-frame clones and lacks some. The sample carries more than 90,000 clones, roughly four fifths recorded once. The sample consisted of peripheral blood. Source of these receptors: a man aged 65-85 years with acute or convalescent COVID-19.

The rearrangement joins TRBV5-4 to TRBJ2-7, with a weak D call TRBD1 (5 bases). Trimming left V 0 bases short and J 6 bases short, with 13 bases between. Germline V CDR1 and CDR2: SGHNT, YYREEE (reference sequence). CDR3 length: 14 amino acids. The CDR3 here is CASSLGGNQGEQYF. The DNA of the CDR3 is TGTGCCAGCAGCTTGGGTGGGAATCAGGGCGAGCAGTACTTC.

The V call is TRBV28, the J call TRBJ2-1, with 7 bases identical to TRBD1. Trimming removed 6 bases from V and 0 bases from J; junction bases left unmatched: 5. Germline-derived CDR1 and CDR2 are MDHEN and SYDVKM. This CDR3 comprises 15 residues. This CDR3 reads CASSPTGPSYNEQFF. Here the CDR3 DNA reads TGTGCCAGCAGCCCGACAGGGCCCTCCTACAATGAGCAGTTCTTC. Based on the CDR3 plus reference TRBV28 and TRBJ2-1, the full variable domain is DVKVTQSSRYLVKRTGEKVFLECVQDMDHENMFWYRQDPGLGLRLIYFSYDVKMKEKGDIPEGYSVSREKKERFSLILESASTNQTSMYLCASSPTGPSYNEQFFGPGTRLTVL.

This rearrangement joins TRBV12-3 or TRBV12-4 to TRBJ1-1; D is unclear. Trimming took off 9 bases at V and 10 bases at J, with 21 bases between the two ends. The CDR3 is 13 amino acids. The CDR3 nucleotides are TGTGCCAGTACAAGACTAAGCGAATCGCGAGCTTTCTTT. It codes for CASTRLSESRAFF.

The chain is built from TRBV28 and TRBJ1-2, with 10 nucleotides matching TRBD1. V shed 4 bases and J 6 bases; nucleotides not matched to a gene: 8. CDR3 length: 15 residues. In germline, CDR1 is MDHEN, CDR2 SYDVKM. Here the CDR3 reads CASSSLGTGVDGYTF. The CDR3 DNA sequence: TGTGCCAGCAGTTCCTTGGGGACAGGGGTCGATGGCTACACCTTC.

This chain links TRBV7-8 with TRBJ1-5; maybe TRBD1 (5 bases). Germline V gene data show CDR1 as SGHVS and CDR2 as FQNEAQ. The CDR3 is 19 amino acids. V lost 4 bases to trimming and J lost 0 bases, with 22 bases between them. In nucleotides, the CDR3 is TGTGCCAGCAGCTCCCTGGGAGGGGCGAGCCCTAATAGCAATCAGCCCCAGCATTTT. Amino acid sequence: CASSSLGGASPNSNQPQHF.

The chain couples TRBV7-9 to TRBJ1-6, with TRBD1 matching over 8 bases. The V and J ends lost 2 bases and 8 bases, in that order; junction bases with no gene match: 5. CDR3 length equals 15 residues. Looked up from germline, CDR1 is SEHNR and CDR2 is FQNEAQ (reference sequence). The CDR3 DNA reads as TGTGCCAGCAGCTTAACAGGGGGTCCATATTCACCCCTCCACTTT. Its translation is CASSLTGGPYSPLHF.

The chain has TRBV20-1 and TRBJ2-7; D unresolved. V was shortened by 4 bases and J by 5 bases, with 9 bases between the two germline ends. The CDR3 contains 11 residues. The germline V gene has CDR1 DFQATT and CDR2 SNEGSKA (reference sequence). The chain's CDR3 is CSATLRNEQYF. As DNA, the CDR3 is TGCAGTGCTACCCTTAGAAACGAGCAGTACTTC.

The V call is TRBV2, the J call TRBJ1-1, with D unclear. The germline V and J ends were trimmed by 5 bases and 8 bases, with 12 bases remaining between them. Germline loops: CDR1 SNHLY, CDR2 FYNNEI. There are 12 residues in the CDR3. CDR3 residues: CASSKEFTEAFF. The CDR3 DNA reads TGTGCCAGCAGTAAGGAGTTTACCGAAGCTTTCTTT.